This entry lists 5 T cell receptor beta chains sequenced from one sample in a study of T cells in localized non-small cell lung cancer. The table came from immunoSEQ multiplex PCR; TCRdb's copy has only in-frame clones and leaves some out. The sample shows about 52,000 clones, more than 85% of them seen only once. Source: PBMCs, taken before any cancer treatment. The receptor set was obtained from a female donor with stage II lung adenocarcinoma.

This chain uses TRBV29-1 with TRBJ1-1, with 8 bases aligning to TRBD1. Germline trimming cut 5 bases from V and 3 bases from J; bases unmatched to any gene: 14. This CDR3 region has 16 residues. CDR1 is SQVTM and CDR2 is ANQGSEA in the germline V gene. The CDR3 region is CSVPLTGTGFYTEAFF. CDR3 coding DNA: TGCAGCGTTCCTCTAACCGGGACAGGATTCTACACTGAAGCTTTCTTT.

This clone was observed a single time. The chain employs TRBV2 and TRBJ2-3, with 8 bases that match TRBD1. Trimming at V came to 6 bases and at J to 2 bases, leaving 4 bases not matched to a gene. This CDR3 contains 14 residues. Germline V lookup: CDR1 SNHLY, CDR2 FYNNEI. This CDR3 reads CASRDRDSTDTQYF. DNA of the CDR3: TGTGCCAGCAGGGACAGGGACTCCACAGATACGCAGTATTTT.

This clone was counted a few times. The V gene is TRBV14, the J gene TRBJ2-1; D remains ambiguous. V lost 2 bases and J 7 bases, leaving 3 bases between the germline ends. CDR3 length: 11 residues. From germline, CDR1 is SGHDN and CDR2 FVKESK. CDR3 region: CASSQFNEQFF. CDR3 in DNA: TGTGCCAGCAGCCAATTTAATGAGCAGTTCTTC.

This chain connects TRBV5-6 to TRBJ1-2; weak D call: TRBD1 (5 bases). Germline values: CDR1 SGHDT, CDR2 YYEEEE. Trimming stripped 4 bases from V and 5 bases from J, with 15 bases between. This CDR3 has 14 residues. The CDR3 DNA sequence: TGTGCCAGCAGCGGGGATCAGGGCTCTTATGGCTACACCTTC. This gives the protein CASSGDQGSYGYTF.

CDR3 sequence: CASSLYRVGLNSPLHF. CDR3 in DNA: TGTGCCAGCAGCTTATACAGGGTCGGGTTGAATTCACCCCTCCACTTT. The V and J genes are TRBV7-2 and TRBJ1-6, with D possibly matching TRBD1 (6 bases). Trimming pared 2 bases from V and 7 bases from J, leaving 15 bases between. Germline V CDR1 and CDR2: SGHTA, FQGNSA. The CDR3 loop spans 16 amino acids.